The T cell receptor (beta chain) under discussion was sequenced for a study of patients and donors after allogeneic stem cell transplantation (TCRdb year 2020). Library preparation employed RT-PCR. Reads for this sample came from a NextSeq 550. TCRdb reanalyzed the raw reads on its own, using fastp at Q25 for trimming and MiXCR for clone calling, and kept in-frame beta chains. Merged by CDR3 protein, the rows form single entries marked with the most common genes and DNA. The sample table records hundreds of thousands of distinct CDR3 sequences; around 16% of these occur just once. Around 6.8% of the sample is held by the ten biggest clonotypes. Worth noting for this clonotype: Which antigen it targets is not known. Base qualities are not at hand, and no much larger clone is one base apart.

Spanning cysteine to phenylalanine, the CDR3 consists of 11 amino acids. Of the read, only the CDR3 DNA is kept; its 33 bases are in frame from base 1. The junction carries 5 bases between V and J, which are trimmed by 5 bases and 3 bases respectively. The CDR1 and CDR2 encoded by the germline V gene are SGHRS and YFSETQ. This receptor was taken from a human donor who was either an allogeneic HSCT recipient or a stem cell or donor lymphocyte infusion donor (not recorded which). It is not recorded whose cells these are; they may come from a transplant donor. The sequenced sample was blood, either unsorted or a sorted T cell fraction (not recorded which). The receptor chain draws on TRBV5-1 and TRBJ1-1; the D region possibly corresponds to TRBD1 (5 bases align). In nucleotide form, the sequence is TGCGCCAGCAGGACAGACACTGAAGCTTTCTTT. This encodes CASRTDTEAFF.